Listed below are T cell receptor beta chains from one sample, sequenced in a study of T cells of healthy individuals. In TCRdb, the 5' RACE reads were re-called with MiXCR into one record per CDR3 protein. This sample has some 69,000 distinct CDR3 sequences, with 15% to 20% found just once. The source is a human donor in good health. Each CDR3 is given with its conserved first and last residue. The D gene is left open where the match is weak. Size is omitted from some rows. Given values are once, few, many or a class for expanded clones.

CASSGQGTGTEAFF,TGTGCCAGCAGTGGGCAGGGCACGGGGACTGAAGCTTTCTTT,TRBV2,TRBJ1-1,14,-,-
CSARAFYNSPLHF,TGCAGCGCCCGGGCCTTCTATAATTCACCCCTCCACTTT,TRBV29-1,TRBJ1-6,13,many,-
CASSSVWGPYEQYF,TGTGCCAGCAGCTCGGTCTGGGGGCCCTACGAGCAGTACTTC,TRBV7-2,TRBJ2-7,14,few,-
CASSPPRLAGEGSNTGELFF,TGTGCCAGCAGCCCCCCCCGGCTAGCGGGAGAGGGCTCGAACACCGGGGAGCTGTTTTTT,TRBV7-9,TRBJ2-2,20,many,TRBD2
CASSLTFGSTDTQYF,TGTGCCAGCAGCTTAACGTTCGGTAGCACAGATACGCAGTATTTT,TRBV7-2,TRBJ2-3,15,-,-
CASSVETRGRQETQYF,TGTGCCAGCAGCGTAGAGACGAGAGGGAGGCAAGAGACCCAGTACTTC,TRBV9,TRBJ2-5,16,-,-
CASRRLGDSYNEQFF,TGTGCCAGCAGACGTCTAGGGGATTCCTACAATGAGCAGTTCTTC,TRBV27,TRBJ2-1,15,many,-
CASSFPWGSNEKLFF,TGTGCCAGCAGCTTCCCGTGGGGGTCTAATGAAAAACTGTTTTTT,TRBV11-2,TRBJ1-4,15,-,-
CASSVSGGEQYF,TGTGCCAGCAGCGTATCCGGAGGGGAGCAGTACTTC,TRBV9,TRBJ2-7,12,-,-
CSVAEGPNQPQHF,TGCAGCGTTGCGGAGGGTCCCAATCAGCCCCAGCATTTT,TRBV29-1,TRBJ1-5,13,many,-
CATRHQEGMNTEAFF,TGTGCCACCAGGCACCAGGAGGGAATGAACACTGAAGCTTTCTTT,TRBV10-3,TRBJ1-1,15,many,-
CAISEGGQGTVTGPQHF,TGTGCCATCAGTGAGGGGGGACAGGGGACGGTTACTGGGCCCCAGCATTTT,TRBV10-3,TRBJ1-5,17,many,TRBD1
CASSIGLAGEETQYF,TGTGCCAGCAGTATCGGACTAGCGGGAGAAGAGACCCAGTACTTC,TRBV12-3/TRBV12-4,TRBJ2-5,15,-,TRBD2
CASSLGGAHIYEQYF,TGTGCCAGCAGCTTGGGGGGGGCGCATATATACGAGCAGTACTTC,TRBV5-5,TRBJ2-7,15,-,-
CAIRDRDSGNTIYF,TGTGCCATCAGAGACAGGGACTCTGGAAACACCATATATTTT,TRBV10-3,TRBJ1-3,14,many,TRBD1
CASSQAMGGAYEQYF,TGCGCCAGCAGCCAAGCCATGGGGGGAGCCTACGAGCAGTACTTC,TRBV4-3,TRBJ2-7,15,few,-
CASSFYGRASYEQYF,TGTGCCAGCAGTTTCTACGGGAGGGCCTCCTACGAGCAGTACTTC,TRBV28,TRBJ2-7,15,few,TRBD2
CSARSSLAGELLGEQFF,TGCAGTGCTAGATCCTCACTAGCGGGAGAATTATTGGGTGAGCAGTTCTTC,TRBV20-1,TRBJ2-1,17,-,TRBD2
CASSSAQGRHGYTF,TGCGCCAGCAGCTCGGCTCAGGGGAGACATGGCTACACCTTC,TRBV5-1,TRBJ1-2,14,few,-
CASSRTVLSSYEQYF,TGTGCCAGCAGCCGGACAGTCCTATCCTCCTACGAGCAGTACTTC,TRBV7-2,TRBJ2-7,15,few,-
CASSQGLAGASYEQYF,TGTGCCAGCAGCCAAGGACTAGCGGGGGCCTCGTACGAGCAGTACTTC,TRBV3-1,TRBJ2-7,16,many,TRBD2
CASSLGGPTRGYTF,TGTGCCAGCAGCTTAGGAGGGCCGACCCGGGGCTACACCTTC,TRBV7-2,TRBJ1-2,14,many,-
CASSLAGRMNTEAFF,TGTGCCAGCAGTTTAGCGGGACGGATGAACACTGAAGCTTTCTTT,TRBV27,TRBJ1-1,15,few,-
CAGTVTLDAGANVLTF,TGTGCCGGGACAGTAACCCTGGATGCTGGGGCCAACGTCCTGACTTTC,TRBV11-1,TRBJ2-6,16,many,TRBD1
CASSQRGQITEAFF,TGTGCCAGCAGCCAACGAGGACAAATCACTGAAGCTTTCTTT,TRBV7-6,TRBJ1-1,14,-,-
CASSLFPGQGNEKLFF,TGCGCCAGCAGCTTGTTCCCGGGACAGGGGAATGAAAAACTGTTTTTT,TRBV5-1,TRBJ1-4,16,-,TRBD1